The clone carrying this TCR beta chain was counted many times. Its antigen remains unidentified. The sample comes from a study of Graves' ophthalmopathy and Graves' hyperthyroidism. The study's findings and limits: Blood shared most expanded thyroid clonotypes above 0.001 frequency.

Germline values: CDR1 MNHNS, CDR2 SASEGT. The CDR3 has 15 amino acids. The V gene lost 6 bases and the J gene lost 0 bases, with 14 bases spanning the gap. Hyperthyroidism is called stable when no ophthalmopathy develops within 18 months of follow-up. Enrollment excluded any patients with other autoimmune diseases, uncontrolled infections, pregnancy or lactation. The PBMC fraction was derived from less than 11 ml of fresh peripheral blood. Amplification from RNA transcripts yielded the TCR beta CDR3 regions. HTBI primers primed a first-round RT-PCR, and a second-round multiplex PCR followed. TCRdb re-derived calls from the multiplex PCR reads in MiXCR, one entry per CDR3 protein. The sample lists hundreds of thousands of distinct CDR3 sequences, 22% occurring once.

This clonotype originated in a woman in her late teens or twenties with stable Graves' hyperthyroidism. Some clones in this sample may be carry-over from other donors' samples. Sequencing was carried out using peripheral blood. The chain joins TRBV6-1 to TRBJ1-1; no firm D call. CDR3 in amino acids: CASRFKTNVNTEAFF. DNA for the CDR3: TGTGCCAGCAGATTTAAGACCAACGTGAACACTGAAGCTTTCTTT.